This TCR beta chain was sequenced for a study of shared clonotypes between healthy human individuals. Overall study: There were three CD4 naive, three CD4 memory, two CD8 naive and one CD8 memory plates per donor. Overall study results and limits: Roughly 5% of naive CD4 clonotypes were shared across several donors.

V was pared by 2 bases and J by 2 bases, with 9 bases between. This CDR3 contains 15 residues. Germline V gene sequence: CDR1 KGHSH, CDR2 LQKENI. Comments on this clone: The antigen remains unidentified.

At a deep level, the assay was run. Assay: immunoSEQ multiplex PCR; the TCRdb copy retains only in-frame clones and omits some. Of 1,400,000 or so clones listed, approximately 98.5% are singletons. The chain combines TRBV18 with TRBJ2-2; D is unclear. This receptor was taken from a man aged 25 to 40 in good health. The source material was naive CD4+ T cells sorted from blood. The subset was: CD45RA+ positively selected. CDR3 loop: CASSPWQTNTGELFF. For the CDR3, the DNA is TGTGCCAGCTCACCATGGCAGACCAACACCGGGGAGCTGTTTTTT.